This T cell receptor (beta chain) was found in a study of T cells after yellow fever vaccination. Making TCR cDNA involved 5'RACE template switching, which added UMIs and a universal primer site. A single record per CDR3 protein comes from TCRdb applying MiXCR to the 5' RACE reads. The table records about 130,000 distinct CDR3 sequences, 7.4% of them present only once. Broader study findings: Shared CD4/CD8 clonotypes were a small share, likely from convergent recombination.

This clonotype has at least ten counts. Antigen unknown. V shed 2 bases and J shed 0 bases, with 8 bases lying between them. The CDR3 has 15 amino acids. The germline CDR1 and CDR2 sequences are SGHRS and YFSETQ. The gene calls are TRBV5-1 and TRBJ2-2; D is ambiguous. The clonotype originates from a young man who received the YFV17D yellow fever vaccine. Sequencing used CD4+ T cells sorted from PBMCs, obtained 10 days after the first yellow fever vaccination. DNA of the CDR3: TGCGCCAGCAGCTTTGAAGAGGCGAACACCGGGGAGCTGTTTTTT. Its protein is CASSFEEANTGELFF.